This passage covers 19 T cell receptor beta chains from one sample sequenced in a study of T cells in Graves' hyperthyroidism and ophthalmopathy. RNA transcripts served as the template for amplifying TCR beta CDR3 regions. HTBI primers were the set used in a first-round RT-PCR of the TCR CDR3. A single record per CDR3 protein comes from TCRdb applying MiXCR to the multiplex PCR reads. The sample lists a few hundred thousand distinct CDR3 sequences, around a sixth occurring once. What was sequenced was blood. These receptor sequences come from a man aged 18 to 30 with Graves' ophthalmopathy.

The rearrangement uses TRBV10-3 and TRBJ1-2; possibly TRBD1 for D (6 bases). The CDR3 is 13 amino acids. Trimming left V 8 bases short and J 2 bases short, with 12 bases between. The germline V gene has CDR1 ENHRY and CDR2 SYGVKD. The DNA for the CDR3 is TGTGCCATCGCCCGACAGGAAAACTATGGCTACACCTTC. Protein sequence: CAIARQENYGYTF.

This clonotype has ten or more counts. The chain recombines TRBV2 with TRBJ2-2; possible D gene TRBD1, 7 bases. CDR3 length: 18 residues. Per germline, CDR1 SNHLY and CDR2 FYNNEI. V lost 2 bases, J lost 0 bases, and 16 bases lay in between. In nucleotides, the CDR3 is TGTGCCAGCAGTGAAACGGAGGGACAGCCCGCGAACACCGGGGAGCTGTTTTTT. Translated, it gives CASSETEGQPANTGELFF.

This clonotype appeared many times. The rearrangement joins TRBV20-1 to TRBJ2-7; 8 bases match TRBD2. This CDR3 region has 15 residues. With V trimmed by 3 bases and J by 1 base, 8 bases remained unmatched. The germline V gene has CDR1 DFQATT and CDR2 SNEGSKA (reference sequence). The CDR3 region has the DNA TGCAGTGCTAGTTCCGGGGGGGGAGGGTCCTACGAGCAGTACTTC. This codes for CSASSGGGGSYEQYF.

The rearrangement uses TRBV30 and TRBJ1-1; D remains ambiguous. The CDR3 is 14 residues long. V lost 0 bases to trimming and J lost 0 bases, with 8 bases between them. Germline V gene data show CDR1 as GTSNPN and CDR2 as SVGIG (reference sequence). CDR3 in amino acids: CAWSVGVMNTEAFF. The CDR3 coding sequence is TGTGCCTGGAGTGTAGGAGTAATGAACACTGAAGCTTTCTTT.

This clonotype was picked up many times. The chain recombines TRBV12-3 or TRBV12-4 with TRBJ2-3; D tentatively reads TRBD1 or TRBD2 (5 bases each). The CDR3 has 13 residues. With 6 bases removed from V and 4 bases from J, the gap between germline ends came to 11 bases. CDR3 sequence (DNA): TGTGCCAGCAGGCCTGAGGGGCCAGATACGCAGTATTTT. Its protein product is CASRPEGPDTQYF.

V and J are TRBV7-2 and TRBJ1-1; D uncertain. V was cut by 5 bases and J by 0 bases, with 13 bases left in between. This CDR3 contains 15 residues. CDR1 is SGHTA and CDR2 is FQGNSA in the germline V gene. CDR3 nucleotide sequence: TGTGCCAGCAGCCGCGGGCCGGAGATGAACACTGAAGCTTTCTTT. This codes for CASSRGPEMNTEAFF.

The gene calls are TRBV6-9 and TRBJ1-4, with D perhaps TRBD1 (6 bases). V was pared by 3 bases and J by 0 bases, with 14 bases between. In germline, CDR1 is MNHGY, CDR2 SVAAGI. The CDR3 totals 17 residues. Written as DNA, the CDR3 is TGTGCCAGCAGTTACCCGTGGGACATATCAACTAATGAAAAACTGTTTTTT. Its protein is CASSYPWDISTNEKLFF.

This clonotype was detected a few times. The gene calls are TRBV7-9 and TRBJ1-5; no clear D gene. The CDR3 loop spans 13 amino acids. V was cut by 4 bases and J by 7 bases, with 11 bases left in between. The V gene's germline CDR1 is SEHNR and CDR2 FQNEAQ (reference sequence). The CDR3 is CASSSTGQQPQHF. In DNA, the CDR3 is TGTGCCAGCAGCTCCACCGGGCAGCAGCCCCAGCATTTT.

This clonotype was counted at least ten times. The rearrangement joins TRBV11-2 to TRBJ2-1; D not certain. Trimming stripped 5 bases from V and 8 bases from J, with 16 bases between. This CDR3 comprises 14 residues. The germline V gene has CDR1 SGHAT and CDR2 FQNNGV. The CDR3 DNA is TGTGCCAGCAGCCGAGGACGGGCGGCCGATGAGCAGTTCTTC. Its protein product is CASSRGRAADEQFF.

V is TRBV7-6 and J is TRBJ2-1, with 8 bases identical to TRBD2. Germline V CDR1 and CDR2: SGHVS, FNYEAQ. The CDR3 contains 19 residues. The J segment lost 1 base and the V segment lost 3 bases, leaving 14 bases of the junction unmatched. The CDR3 reads CASSLFGGAGGSSYNEQFF. DNA of the CDR3: TGTGCCAGCAGCTTGTTCGGGGGGGCCGGGGGGAGTTCCTACAATGAGCAGTTCTTC.

This clonotype was recorded at least ten times. The chain employs TRBV2 and TRBJ1-5; D unclear. Germline CDR1 and CDR2: SNHLY and FYNNEI. The V and J ends lost 4 bases and 5 bases respectively, with 12 bases between them. The CDR3 loop spans 14 amino acids. This chain's CDR3 is CASSGPLPHQPQHF. The CDR3 region has the DNA TGTGCCAGCAGTGGGCCTTTACCCCATCAGCCCCAGCATTTT.

This chain joins TRBV2 and TRBJ2-3; 10 nucleotides align to TRBD2. Losses at the gene ends were 2 bases for V and 1 base for J; bases not matched to a gene: 6. The CDR3 consists of 17 residues. Germline lookup yields CDR1 SNHLY and CDR2 FYNNEI. The CDR3 DNA sequence: TGTGCCAGCAGTGAACCTAGCGGGAGAGGAGGCACAGATACGCAGTATTTT. Amino acids: CASSEPSGRGGTDTQYF.

The chain combines TRBV27 with TRBJ2-3; D gene ambiguous. Trimming took 3 bases from V and 0 from J, leaving 7 bases between them. Per the germline V gene, CDR1 is MNHEY and CDR2 is SMNVEV (reference sequence). The CDR3 totals 14 residues. CDR3 sequence: CASSFPYSTDTQYF. The CDR3 DNA sequence: TGTGCCAGCAGTTTCCCCTACAGCACAGATACGCAGTATTTT.

The chain combines TRBV4-1 with TRBJ2-5; D not certain. The germline V and J ends were trimmed by 0 bases and 4 bases, with 9 bases remaining between them. The CDR3 loop spans 14 amino acids. The germline V gene has CDR1 MGHRA and CDR2 YSYEKL. The CDR3 nucleotides are TGCGCCAGCAGCCAAGATTGGGGTGGAGAGACCCAGTACTTC. As protein: CASSQDWGGETQYF.

This clonotype occurred many times. The chain joins TRBV3-1 to TRBJ1-1, with a tentative D call TRBD1 (6 bases). Trimming took off 8 bases at V and 4 bases at J, with 14 bases between the two ends. This CDR3 is 13 amino acids long. CDR1 is LGHDT, CDR2 YNNKEL, per germline (reference sequence). CDR3 in DNA: TGTGCCAGCTCAAGGGGACATTCCACTGAAGCTTTCTTT. It yields the protein CASSRGHSTEAFF.

In its sample, this clonotype was seen a few times. The chain uses TRBV3-1 and TRBJ2-2, with 8 bases lining up with TRBD2. Germline assignment: CDR1 LGHDT and CDR2 YNNKEL (reference sequence). With 3 bases clipped from V and 2 bases from J, the junction kept 5 bases outside the gene matches. The CDR3 consists of 16 residues. This chain's CDR3 is CASSHRAGVNTGELFF. CDR3 DNA: TGTGCCAGCAGCCACAGAGCGGGGGTTAACACCGGGGAGCTGTTTTTT.

The chain combines TRBV2 with TRBJ1-1; unclear D gene. This CDR3 is 15 amino acids long. Looked up from germline, CDR1 is SNHLY and CDR2 is FYNNEI. V was trimmed by 6 bases and J by 5 bases, leaving 19 bases between them. In DNA, the CDR3 is TGTGCCAGCAGCGTAGAGTTGGCGGGGAGGACTGAAGCTTTCTTT. Protein sequence: CASSVELAGRTEAFF.

Many counts were recorded for this clonotype. CDR3 sequence reads: CASSGGQGGYNSPLHF. The CDR3 region has the DNA TGTGCCAGCAGCGGGGGACAGGGGGGATATAATTCACCCCTCCACTTT. The rearrangement links TRBV2 to TRBJ1-6, with TRBD1 identical over 11 bases. The CDR3 consists of 16 residues. CDR1 is SNHLY and CDR2 is FYNNEI in the germline V gene. V lost 6 bases and J lost 4; bases outside the gene matches: 5.

Many counts were recorded for this clonotype. The chain recombines TRBV2 with TRBJ1-5, with D unresolved. CDR1 is SNHLY, CDR2 FYNNEI, per germline. This CDR3 contains 14 residues. The V gene lost 1 base and the J gene lost 3 bases, with 7 bases spanning the gap. CDR3 region: CASSEGLINQPQHF. The CDR3 coding sequence is TGTGCCAGCAGTGAAGGGCTGATCAATCAGCCCCAGCATTTT. Combining the CDR3 with reference TRBV2 and TRBJ1-5 gives the whole variable domain EPEVTQTPSHQVTQMGQEVILRCVPISNHLYFYWYRQILGQKVEFLVSFYNNEISEKSEIFDDQFSVERPDGSNFTLKIRSTKLEDSAMYFCASSEGLINQPQHFGDGTRLSIL.